These 3 T cell receptor beta chains came from one sample sequenced in a study of control samples from healthy donors and cancer patients. Sequencing used immunoSEQ multiplex PCR; TCRdb keeps in-frame clones, though not all of them. The sample carries 150,000 or so clones, 93% recorded once. The sample taken for sequencing was blood. These receptors were taken from a man aged 50 or older in good health.

The V and J genes are TRBV21-1 and TRBJ2-7; the table's D call, TRBD1, was not checked against the DNA. TRBV21-1 is reported as a pseudogene. This CDR3 contains 14 residues. CDR3 sequence: CASPWAGKSYEQYF. In DNA, the CDR3 is TGTGCCAGTCCCTGGGCAGGTAAATCCTACGAGCAGTACTTC.

The chain employs TRBV4-2 and TRBJ2-7, with 7 bases that match TRBD1. The CDR3 is made up of 14 amino acids. From germline, CDR1 is LGHNA and CDR2 YNFKEQ. V dropped 2 bases and J dropped 4; count of bases not matched to a gene: 5. CDR3 residues: CASSQQTGEYEQYF. CDR3 bases: TGTGCCAGCAGCCAACAAACAGGGGAGTACGAGCAGTACTTC.

V is TRBV7-9 and J is TRBJ2-3; D is undetermined. Between the trimmed V and J ends, which lost 0 bases and 6 bases, there was a span of 13 bases. CDR1 is SEHNR and CDR2 is FQNEAQ in the germline V gene (reference sequence). This CDR3 is built from 15 residues. CDR3 residues: CASSLALGRPDTQYF. The CDR3 DNA reads TGTGCCAGCAGCTTAGCTCTGGGCAGGCCGGATACGCAGTATTTT. Variable domain in full (rest from reference TRBV7-9 and TRBJ2-3): DTGVSQNPRHKITKRGQNVTFRCDPISEHNRLYWYRQTLGQGPEFLTYFQNEAQLEKSRLLSDRFSAERPKGSFSTLEIQRTEQGDSAMYLCASSLALGRPDTQYFGPGTRLTVL.